The clone carrying this T cell receptor beta chain appeared many times. Its antigen remains unidentified. The CDR3 spans 13 residues. Germline CDR1 SGHKS, CDR2 YYEKEE (reference sequence). Trimming took off 1 base at V and 5 bases at J, with 7 bases between the two ends. This entry belongs to a study of neurological immune-mediated disorders. Study-level results: Multiple sclerosis was found to have the least TCR clonal expansion, below healthy controls, and HTLV-1-associated myelopathy the most. Among expanded clones, no CDR3 amino acid sequences were shared across subjects, a pattern suggesting private repertoires in all groups.

The cDNA was generated through 5'RACE incorporating 10-nucleotide random UMIs. TCRdb passed the 5' RACE reads through MiXCR, listing each CDR3 protein once. The sample contains 65,000 to 95,000 distinct CDR3 sequences, around 4.6% of which appear only once. The chain has TRBV5-5 and TRBJ2-1, with no clear D. The sequencing sample was made of PBMCs. This clonotype originated in a woman aged 30 to 39 with multiple sclerosis. The CDR3 DNA is TGTGCCAGCAGCTTGAAACCCGACAATGAGCAGTTCTTC. Protein: CASSLKPDNEQFF.